The sequence of this T cell receptor beta chain was determined in a study of blood T cells in healthy people across ages. A second PCR of 7 to 11 cycles used a sample-barcoded 5' primer and a J-beta primer mix. TCRdb fed the 5' RACE reads into MiXCR, producing one record per CDR3 protein. The table includes 600,000 to 1,000,000 distinct CDR3 sequences, roughly 64% detected once. CDR3 size: 15 residues. Per the germline V gene, CDR1 is SGHNT and CDR2 is YENEEA. Trimming pared 4 bases from V and 3 bases from J, leaving 14 bases between. This chain links TRBV11-3 with TRBJ2-3, with D possibly being TRBD1 (5 bases). The sequenced material came from blood. The TCR originated in a man aged 30 to 45 in good health. The DNA of the CDR3 is TGTGCCAGCAGCTCCCAGGGCCTACCGACAGATACGCAGTATTTT. Its translation: CASSSQGLPTDTQYF.